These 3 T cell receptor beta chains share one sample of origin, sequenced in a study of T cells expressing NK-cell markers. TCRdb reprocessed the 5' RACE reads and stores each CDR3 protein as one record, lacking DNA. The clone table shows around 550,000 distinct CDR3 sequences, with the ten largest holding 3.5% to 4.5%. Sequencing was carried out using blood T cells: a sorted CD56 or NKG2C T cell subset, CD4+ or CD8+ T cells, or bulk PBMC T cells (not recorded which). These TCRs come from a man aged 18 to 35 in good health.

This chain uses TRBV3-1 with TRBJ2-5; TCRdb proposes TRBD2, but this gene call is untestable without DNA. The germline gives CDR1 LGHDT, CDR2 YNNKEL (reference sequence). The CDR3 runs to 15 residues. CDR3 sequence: CASSQVGGERETQYF.

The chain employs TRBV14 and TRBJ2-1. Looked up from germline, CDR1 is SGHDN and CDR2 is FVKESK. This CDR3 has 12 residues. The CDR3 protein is CASSQERIGQFF.

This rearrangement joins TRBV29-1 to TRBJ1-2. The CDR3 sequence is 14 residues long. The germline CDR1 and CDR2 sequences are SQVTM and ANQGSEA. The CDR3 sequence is CSVEDHPLNYGYTF.